This record looks at one T cell receptor beta chain sequence and its context. The record originates from a study of blood T cell repertoires in COVID-19. Study summary: Collection of acute and convalescent COVID-19 samples took place in the United States, Italy and Spain.

In the original workflow: Estimated nucleated cell counts came from reference gene primer amplification. The method was immunoSEQ multiplex PCR; TCRdb's version includes in-frame clones alone and lacks a portion of them. Clone size and the V and J calls come from that table; the DNA yielded D and trimming. The data show roughly 190,000 clones, with around 86% seen just once and about 6% held by the top ten. Trimming shortened V by 3 bases and J by 3 bases, and 9 bases separated the two germline ends. The CDR3 has 14 amino acids. Germline lookup yields CDR1 SGHRS and CDR2 YFSETQ. Sample: peripheral blood. The source is a woman in her 40s with acute or convalescent COVID-19. J is TRBJ1-4 and V is TRBV5-1; D is possibly TRBD1 (6 bases). The CDR3 loop reads CASSSDRPNEKLFF. The CDR3 DNA follows: TGCGCCAGCAGCTCAGACAGGCCTAATGAAAAACTGTTTTTT. The full variable domain, rest sourced from reference TRBV5-1 and TRBJ1-4, is KAGVTQTPRYLIKTRGQQVTLSCSPISGHRSVSWYQQTPGQGLQFLFEYFSETQRNKGNFPGRFSGRQFSNSRSEMNVSTLELGDSALYLCASSSDRPNEKLFFGSGTQLSVL.